Shown below are 4 T cell receptor beta chains from a single sample sequenced in a study of neoadjuvant anti-PD-1 for oral cavity cancer. Documented time point: after neoadjuvant nivolumab, at surgical resection. Here immunoSEQ multiplex PCR was the method, and the copy in TCRdb shows in-frame clones only, minus some. The sample comprises roughly 10,000 clones, about 70% of which are singletons, and roughly 4.5% rests with the top ten. This specimen was PBMCs, taken after nivolumab (anti-PD-1) treatment. The origin of the receptors is a person between 40 and 85 years old with oral cavity squamous cell carcinoma.

V and J are TRBV13 and TRBJ2-7, with 7 bases identical to TRBD1. With V trimmed by 4 bases and J by 0 bases, 15 bases remained unmatched. Germline V gives CDR1 PRHDT, CDR2 FYEKMQ (reference sequence). The CDR3 spans 18 residues. CDR3 in amino acids: CASSSTQTGSALSYEQYF. In DNA form, the CDR3 reads TGTGCCAGCAGCTCCACCCAGACAGGGAGCGCCCTCTCCTACGAGCAGTACTTC.

The CDR3, as DNA: TGCGCCAGCAGCTTGGCCGAGAGACAGGGGCATGAGCAGTTCTTC. Translated: CASSLAERQGHEQFF. The chain recombines TRBV5-1 with TRBJ2-1; TRBD1 agrees at 8 bases. CDR1 and CDR2 (germline): SGHRS, YFSETQ. The CDR3 sequence is 15 residues long. Germline trimming cut 0 bases from V and 8 bases from J; bases unmatched to any gene: 7.

Here the CDR3 DNA reads TGTGCCAGCCGAAGATTGACTAGCGGGAGGGGTGAGCAGTTCTTC. Protein: CASRRLTSGRGEQFF. The chain is built from TRBV6-5 and TRBJ2-1, with TRBD2 identical over 14 bases. This CDR3 has 15 amino acids. Germline V CDR1 and CDR2: MNHEY, SVGAGI. Trimming at V came to 8 bases and at J to 9 bases, leaving 9 bases not matched to a gene.

This chain uses TRBV28 with TRBJ2-1; no reliable D call. V dropped 1 base and J dropped 9 bases, with 10 bases sitting between them. Germline V lookup: CDR1 MDHEN, CDR2 SYDVKM. CDR3 size: 13 residues. This CDR3 reads CASSLYPAGEQFF. DNA for the CDR3: TGTGCCAGCAGTTTATACCCAGCTGGTGAGCAGTTCTTC.